A selection of T cell receptor beta chains follows, all from one sample in a study of blood T cell repertoires in COVID-19. Clones were read by immunoSEQ multiplex PCR, and TCRdb kept only the in-frame ones, dropping some. The sample lists some 70,000 clones; approximately 73% were seen once. The source material was peripheral blood. All receptors derive from a man between 60 and 75 years old with COVID-19, enrolled during active disease. The CDR3 runs from the conserved cysteine through the conserved F or W. The D gene is left open where the match is weak. Where a row states a size, it is once, few, many or the class of an expanded clone; other rows omit it.

clone size	V gene	D gene	J gene	CDR3 DNA	CDR3 protein
.	TRBV5-5	TRBD1	TRBJ2-7	TGTGCCAGCAGCCAGCCCGGGACAGGGGGCCGCGAGCAGTACTTC	CASSQPGTGGREQYF
.	TRBV5-4	TRBD1	TRBJ2-1	TGTGCCAGCAGCTTTGGACAGGGGGGCCTTAATGAGCAGTTCTTC	CASSFGQGGLNEQFF
.	TRBV18	.	TRBJ2-5	TGTGCCAGCTCACCTAATTCGGAAGAGACCCAGTACTTC	CASSPNSEETQYF
.	TRBV5-1	TRBD1	TRBJ2-3	TGCGCCAGCAGCTTACCGGACAGGGGGAGTACAGATACGCAGTATTTT	CASSLPDRGSTDTQYF
.	TRBV3-1/TRBV3-2	.	TRBJ2-7	TGTGCCAGCAGCCGCCTAGGGGACTACGAGCAGTACTTC	CASSRLGDYEQYF
.	TRBV29-1	.	TRBJ1-1	TGCAGCGTTGCTCGCCTGGCGGCTGAAGCTTTCTTT	CSVARLAAEAFF
.	TRBV2	.	TRBJ2-1	TGTGCCAGCAGCGTAGACACTAGTGAGCAGTTCTTC	CASSVDTSEQFF
once	TRBV7-9	.	TRBJ2-5	TGTGCTACAACAGGCCAAGAGACCCAGTACTTC	CATTGQETQYF
once	TRBV11-3	.	TRBJ2-1	TGTGCCAGCAGCCCAACGTCCCGGGACTCTTATGAGCAGTTCTTC	CASSPTSRDSYEQFF
.	TRBV6-1	.	TRBJ1-6	TGTGCCAGCAGTGAAGCTCAGGGCCTGTTTAATTCACCCCTCCACTTT	CASSEAQGLFNSPLHF
once	TRBV3-1/TRBV3-2	.	TRBJ1-1	TGTGCCAGCAGCCAGGGGAGGGAAAGGGCTGAAGCTTTCTTT	CASSQGRERAEAFF
.	TRBV2	.	TRBJ1-1	TGTGCCAGCCCTATGGGAGACACTGAAGCTTTCTTT	CASPMGDTEAFF
.	TRBV5-1	.	TRBJ2-5	TGCGCCAGCAGCTTGGCCGGTCAGGTTGGGGAGACCCAGTACTTC	CASSLAGQVGETQYF
.	TRBV30	TRBD1	TRBJ2-7	TGTGCCTGGATATCCCCGGGACAGGGGTCCTACGAGCAGTACTTC	CAWISPGQGSYEQYF
.	TRBV2	.	TRBJ1-1	TGTGCCAGCAGTGAAGCGGGAGCGGGCACTGAAGCTTTCTTT	CASSEAGAGTEAFF
.	TRBV12-3/TRBV12-4	.	TRBJ1-2	TGTGCCAGCAGTTGGGGGGGCGGCTACACCTTC	CASSWGGGYTF
.	TRBV7-3	TRBD2	TRBJ2-1	TGTGCCAGCAGCTTAGGTGGGACTAACTACAATGAGCAGTTCTTC	CASSLGGTNYNEQFF
few	TRBV3-1/TRBV3-2	TRBD2	TRBJ2-7	TGTGCCAGCAGCCTAGATTCTAGCGGGCCACCCTACGAGCAGTACTTC	CASSLDSSGPPYEQYF
.	TRBV4-2	.	TRBJ2-1	TGTGCCAGCAGCCAAGATCGGGGGACCGGGAGTGAGCAGTTCTTC	CASSQDRGTGSEQFF
.	TRBV11-2	.	TRBJ2-2	TGTGCCAGCAGCTTAGGGATGGCGGGATTAGGCGGGGAGCTGTTTTTT	CASSLGMAGLGGELFF
.	TRBV14	.	TRBJ2-5	TGTGCCAGCAGCCAAGATTTTGTGGCGACCCAGTACTTC	CASSQDFVATQYF
.	TRBV11-2	TRBD2	TRBJ2-3	TGTGCCAGCAGCCCTAGCGGGGGGGCAATAGGCACAGATACGCAGTATTTT	CASSPSGGAIGTDTQYF
.	TRBV29-1	.	TRBJ1-2	TGCAGCGTTCAGGGGACATACTATGGCTACACCTTC	CSVQGTYYGYTF
.	TRBV6-5	.	TRBJ1-3	TGTGCCAGCAGTTACTCCAGGGTGGGAAACACCATATATTTT	CASSYSRVGNTIYF
.	TRBV7-2	TRBD2	TRBJ2-7	TGTGCCAGCAGCCTATTACCAGCTAGCGGATCCTACGAGCAGTACTTC	CASSLLPASGSYEQYF
once	TRBV3-1/TRBV3-2	TRBD2	TRBJ2-3	TGTGCCAGCAGCCAAGAATTGACTAGCGGGAGGGCCCTCTCAGATACGCAGTATTTT	CASSQELTSGRALSDTQYF
once	TRBV6-5	TRBD2	TRBJ2-2	TGTGCCAGCTTCAGGGAGGGCGGCACCGGGGAGCTGTTTTTT	CASFREGGTGELFF
few	TRBV12-5	.	TRBJ1-1	TGTGCTAGTGGTTTGGTACTATCGGGGGACACTGAAGCTTTCTTT	CASGLVLSGDTEAFF
.	TRBV18	.	TRBJ1-1	TGTGCCAGCTCGCGGGACGGGAACACTGAAGCTTTCTTT	CASSRDGNTEAFF